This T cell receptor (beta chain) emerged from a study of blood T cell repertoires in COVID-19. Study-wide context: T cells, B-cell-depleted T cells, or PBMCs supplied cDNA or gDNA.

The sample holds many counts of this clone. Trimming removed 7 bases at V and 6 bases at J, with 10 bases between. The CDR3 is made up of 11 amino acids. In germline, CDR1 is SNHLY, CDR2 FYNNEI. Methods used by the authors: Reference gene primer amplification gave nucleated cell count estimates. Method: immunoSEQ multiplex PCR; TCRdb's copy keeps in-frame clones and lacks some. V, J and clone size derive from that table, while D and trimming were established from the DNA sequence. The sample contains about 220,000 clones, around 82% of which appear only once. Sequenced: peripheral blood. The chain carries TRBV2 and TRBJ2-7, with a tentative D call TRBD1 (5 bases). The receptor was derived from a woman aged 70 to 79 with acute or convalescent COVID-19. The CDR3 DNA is TGTGCCAGCATAGCAAGGGGCGAGCAGTACTTC. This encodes CASIARGEQYF. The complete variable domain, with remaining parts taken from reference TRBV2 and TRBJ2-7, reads EPEVTQTPSHQVTQMGQEVILRCVPISNHLYFYWYRQILGQKVEFLVSFYNNEISEKSEIFDDQFSVERPDGSNFTLKIRSTKLEDSAMYFCASIARGEQYFGPGTRLTVT.